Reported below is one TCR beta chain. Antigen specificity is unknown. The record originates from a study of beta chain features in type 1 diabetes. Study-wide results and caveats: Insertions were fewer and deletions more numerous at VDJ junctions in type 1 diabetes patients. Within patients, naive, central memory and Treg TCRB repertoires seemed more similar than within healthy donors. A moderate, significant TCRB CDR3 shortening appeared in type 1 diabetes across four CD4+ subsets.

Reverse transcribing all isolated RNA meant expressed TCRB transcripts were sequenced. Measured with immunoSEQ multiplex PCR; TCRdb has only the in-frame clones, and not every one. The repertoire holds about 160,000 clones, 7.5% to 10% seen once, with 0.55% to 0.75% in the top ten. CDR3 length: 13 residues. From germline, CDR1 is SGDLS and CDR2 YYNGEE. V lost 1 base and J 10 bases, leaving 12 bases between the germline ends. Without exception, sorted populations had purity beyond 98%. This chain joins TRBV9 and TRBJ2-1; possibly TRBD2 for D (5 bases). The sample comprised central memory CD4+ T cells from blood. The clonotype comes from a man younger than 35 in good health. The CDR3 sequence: CASSVSWEKEQFF. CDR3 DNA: TGTGCCAGCAGCGTATCCTGGGAGAAAGAGCAGTTCTTC. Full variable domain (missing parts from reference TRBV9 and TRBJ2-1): DSGVTQTPKHLITATGQRVTLRCSPRSGDLSVYWYQQSLDQGLQFLIQYYNGEERAKGNILERFSAQQFPDLHSELNLSSLELGDSALYFCASSVSWEKEQFFGPGTRLTVL.